These 10 T cell receptor beta chains share one sample of origin, sequenced in a study of blood T cell repertoires in COVID-19. Method: immunoSEQ multiplex PCR; TCRdb's copy keeps in-frame clones and lacks some. Of roughly 140,000 clones listed, about 90% are singletons. Specimen: peripheral blood. The receptors come from a woman in her forties or fifties with acute or convalescent COVID-19.

V usage is TRBV6-5 and J usage is TRBJ1-2, with D maybe TRBD1 (5 bases). This CDR3 is built from 14 residues. The ends were cut back, 8 bases at V and 2 bases at J, with 15 bases in the middle. In germline, CDR1 is MNHEY, CDR2 SVGAGI. The CDR3 region is CASSGGGLNYGYTF. In DNA, the CDR3 is TGTGCCAGCTCCGGGGGGGGGTTAAACTATGGCTACACCTTC.

This clone was seen just once. The chain employs TRBV29-1 and TRBJ1-2, with D perhaps matching TRBD1 (6 bases). Germline assignment: CDR1 SQVTM and CDR2 ANQGSEA. V lost 3 bases and J lost 6, with 11 bases in between. The CDR3 is 12 residues long. CDR3 nucleotides: TGCAGCGTTGATGGTCAGGGGCATGGCTACACCTTC. Protein sequence: CSVDGQGHGYTF.

This clone was recorded a few times. This rearrangement joins TRBV19 to TRBJ1-2; TRBD1 is a possible D gene (5 bases). CDR1 and CDR2 (germline): LNHDA, SQIVND (reference sequence). The CDR3 has 13 amino acids. Between the trimmed V and J ends, which lost 8 bases and 5 bases, there was a span of 15 bases. CDR3 in DNA: TGTGCCAGTTCGACAGCGGGAGGTTATGGCTACACCTTC. Its translation: CASSTAGGYGYTF.

V usage is TRBV3-1 (or the pseudogene TRBV3-2) and J usage is TRBJ1-1, with 9 bases that match TRBD1. The CDR3 is made up of 15 amino acids. The junction had 5 bases not matched to a gene; V was cut back by 5 bases and J by 1 base. The V gene's germline CDR1 is LGHDT and CDR2 YNNKEL (reference sequence). As DNA, the CDR3 is TGTGCCAGCAGCGACGACAGGGGGAGGAACACTGAAGCTTTCTTT. The encoded protein is CASSDDRGRNTEAFF.

The chain combines TRBV19 with TRBJ2-7; TRBD2 matches at 7 bases. The CDR3 is made up of 13 amino acids. J gave up 3 bases and V 5 bases, and 4 bases lay outside the gene matches. The V gene's germline CDR1 is LNHDA and CDR2 SQIVND (reference sequence). CDR3 in DNA: TGTGCCAGTAGTGAGGGAGGGATCTACGAGCAGTACTTC. It codes for CASSEGGIYEQYF.

This clone was detected a few times. This chain connects TRBV5-1 to TRBJ1-1; TRBD1 might be the D (6 bases). The germline V gene encodes CDR1 SGHRS and CDR2 YFSETQ. This CDR3 is 13 amino acids long. V dropped 0 bases and J dropped 3 bases, with 6 bases sitting between them. CDR3 protein: CASSLDRDTEAFF. CDR3 sequence (DNA): TGCGCCAGCAGCTTGGACAGGGACACTGAAGCTTTCTTT.

The chain has TRBV12-3 or TRBV12-4 and TRBJ2-1; the match to TRBD1 covers 9 bases. The CDR3 sequence is 13 residues long. V trimming: 5 bases; J trimming: 7 bases; junction bases outside the gene matches: 3. The CDR3: CASSPDRGNEQFF. The CDR3 nucleotides are TGTGCCAGCAGTCCGGACAGGGGAAATGAGCAGTTCTTC.

This chain connects TRBV7-9 to TRBJ2-1; no reliable D call. The CDR3 is 10 amino acids. Trimming stripped 3 bases from V and 9 bases from J, with 3 bases between. The germline CDR1 and CDR2 sequences are SEHNR and FQNEAQ (reference sequence). CDR3 sequence reads: CASSFSEQFF. The CDR3, as DNA: TGTGCCAGCAGCTTCAGTGAGCAGTTCTTC.

The chain is built from TRBV6-5 and TRBJ2-7; 10 bases agree with TRBD2. The length of the CDR3 is 15 residues. Trimming took 4 bases from V and 4 from J; bases not matched to a gene: 7. Germline lookup yields CDR1 MNHEY and CDR2 SVGAGI. The CDR3 bases are TGTGCCAGCAGTTCCCCAGCGGGGGGGCGGTACGAGCAGTACTTC. This codes for CASSSPAGGRYEQYF.

This rearrangement joins TRBV7-6 to TRBJ1-6; maybe TRBD1 (5 bases). V lost 4 bases, J lost 5 bases, and 12 bases lay in between. The CDR3 totals 15 residues. Per the germline V gene, CDR1 is SGHVS and CDR2 is FNYEAQ. CDR3 sequence (DNA): TGTGCCAGCAGCTCTAGACAGACGGATAATTCACCCCTCCACTTT. This translates into CASSSRQTDNSPLHF.